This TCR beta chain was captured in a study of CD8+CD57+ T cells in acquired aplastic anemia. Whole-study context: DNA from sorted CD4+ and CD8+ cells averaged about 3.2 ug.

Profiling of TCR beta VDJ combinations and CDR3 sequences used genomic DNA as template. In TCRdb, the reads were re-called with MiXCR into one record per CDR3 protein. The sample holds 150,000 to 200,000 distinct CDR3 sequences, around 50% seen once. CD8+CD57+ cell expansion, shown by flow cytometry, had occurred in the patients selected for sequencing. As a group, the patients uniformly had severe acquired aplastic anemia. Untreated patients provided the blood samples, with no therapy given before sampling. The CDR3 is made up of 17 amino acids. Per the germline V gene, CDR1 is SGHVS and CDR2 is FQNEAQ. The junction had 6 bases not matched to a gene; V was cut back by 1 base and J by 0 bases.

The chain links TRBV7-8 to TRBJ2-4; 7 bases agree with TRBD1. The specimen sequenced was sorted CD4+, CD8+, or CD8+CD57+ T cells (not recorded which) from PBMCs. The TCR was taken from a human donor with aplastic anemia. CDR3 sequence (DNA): TGTGCCAGCAGCTTAGTCAGGGGGTTTCTAGCCAAAAACATTCAGTACTTC. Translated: CASSLVRGFLAKNIQYF.